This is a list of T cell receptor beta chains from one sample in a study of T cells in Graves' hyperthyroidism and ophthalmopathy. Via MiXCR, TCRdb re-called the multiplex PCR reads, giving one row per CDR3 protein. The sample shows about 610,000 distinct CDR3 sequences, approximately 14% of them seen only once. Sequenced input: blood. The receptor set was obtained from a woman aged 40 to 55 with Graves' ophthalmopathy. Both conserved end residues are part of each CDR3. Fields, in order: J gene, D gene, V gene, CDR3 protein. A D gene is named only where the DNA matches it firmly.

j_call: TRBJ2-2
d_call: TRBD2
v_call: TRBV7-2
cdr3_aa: CASSLQAGDTGELFF

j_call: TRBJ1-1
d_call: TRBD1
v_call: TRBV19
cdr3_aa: CASRTTGGNTEAFF

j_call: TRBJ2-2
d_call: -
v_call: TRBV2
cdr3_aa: CASLWERGTGELFF

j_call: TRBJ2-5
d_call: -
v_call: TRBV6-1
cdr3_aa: CASRFMETQYF

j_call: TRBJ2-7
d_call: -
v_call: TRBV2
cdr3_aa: CASVASEQYF

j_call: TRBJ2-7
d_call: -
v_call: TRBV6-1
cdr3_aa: CASYSTYEQYF

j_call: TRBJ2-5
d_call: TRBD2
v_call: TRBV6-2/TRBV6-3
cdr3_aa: CATDLLNHGLAGVGETQYF

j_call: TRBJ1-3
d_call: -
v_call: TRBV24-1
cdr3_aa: CATSDGMDSGNTIYF

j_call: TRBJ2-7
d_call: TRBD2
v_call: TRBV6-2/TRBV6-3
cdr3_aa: CAGRTSGNSYEQYF

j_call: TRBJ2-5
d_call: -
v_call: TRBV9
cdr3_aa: CASSVGGLQETQYF

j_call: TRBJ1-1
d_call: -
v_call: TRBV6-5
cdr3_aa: CASSYRFGNTEAFF

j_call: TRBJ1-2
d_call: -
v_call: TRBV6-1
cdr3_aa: CASSVDSINYGYTF

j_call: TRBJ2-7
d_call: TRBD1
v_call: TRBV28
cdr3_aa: CASTGQGIDEQYF

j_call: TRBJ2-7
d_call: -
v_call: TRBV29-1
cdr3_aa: CSVAGQGQHEQYF

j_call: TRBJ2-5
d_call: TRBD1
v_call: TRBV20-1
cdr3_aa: CSARDRAGETQYF

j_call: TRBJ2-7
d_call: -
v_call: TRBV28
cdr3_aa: CASRPWTDAYEQYF

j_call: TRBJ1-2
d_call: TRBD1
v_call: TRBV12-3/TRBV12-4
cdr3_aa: CASSNRDRVGGYTF

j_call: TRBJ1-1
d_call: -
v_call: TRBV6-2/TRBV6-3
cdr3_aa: CASIRGRGMNTEAFF

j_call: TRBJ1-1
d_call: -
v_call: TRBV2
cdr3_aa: CASSGTALVVTEAFF

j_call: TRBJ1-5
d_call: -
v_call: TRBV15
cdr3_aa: CATRTGNQPQHF

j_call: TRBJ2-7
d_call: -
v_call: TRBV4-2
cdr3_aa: CASSQVGEGHEQYF

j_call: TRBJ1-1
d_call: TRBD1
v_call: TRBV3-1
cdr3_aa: CASSQVPTQTGMGTEAFF

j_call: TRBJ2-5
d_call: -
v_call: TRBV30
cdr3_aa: CAYSPGLRETQYF

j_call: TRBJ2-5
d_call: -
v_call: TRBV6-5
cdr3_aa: CASSYSTGTHQETQYF

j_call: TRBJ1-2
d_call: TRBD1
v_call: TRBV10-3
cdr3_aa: CAIRGQEVTGGYTF

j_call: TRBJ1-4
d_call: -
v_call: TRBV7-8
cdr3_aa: CASSQQMEKLFF

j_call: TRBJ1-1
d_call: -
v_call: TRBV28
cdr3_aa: CASIDPGTEAFF

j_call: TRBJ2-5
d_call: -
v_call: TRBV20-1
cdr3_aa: CSATRAGETQYF

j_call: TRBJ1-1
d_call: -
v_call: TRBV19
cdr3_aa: CASSHKGGGGTEAFF

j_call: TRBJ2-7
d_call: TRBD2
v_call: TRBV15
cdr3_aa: CATSRTSGGAYEQYF

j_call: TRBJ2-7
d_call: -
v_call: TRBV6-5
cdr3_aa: CASSFPDHFQYF

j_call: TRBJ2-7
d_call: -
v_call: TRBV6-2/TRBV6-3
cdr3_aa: CASSPEGDPYEQYF

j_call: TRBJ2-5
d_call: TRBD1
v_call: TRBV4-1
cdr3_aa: CASSQAIQGAGETQYF

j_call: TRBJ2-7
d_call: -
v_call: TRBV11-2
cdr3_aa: CASSLTIGRQGYEQYF

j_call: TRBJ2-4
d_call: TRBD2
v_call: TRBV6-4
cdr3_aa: CASSESVLDRLAGDLNIQYF

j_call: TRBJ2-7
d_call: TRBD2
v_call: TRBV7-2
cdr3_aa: CASSPFPGGTYEQYF

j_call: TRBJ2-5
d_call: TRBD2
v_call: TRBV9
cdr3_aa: CASSVVASGSRETQYF

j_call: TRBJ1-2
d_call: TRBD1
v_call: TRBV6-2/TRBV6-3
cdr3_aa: CASSFLGQGDGYTF

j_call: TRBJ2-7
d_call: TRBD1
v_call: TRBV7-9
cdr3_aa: CASSERDRAGYEQYF

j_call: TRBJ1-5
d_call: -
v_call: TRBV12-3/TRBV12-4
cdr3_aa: CASRDSRNQPQHF

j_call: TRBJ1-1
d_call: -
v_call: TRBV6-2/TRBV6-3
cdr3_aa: CASSVDRSEAFF

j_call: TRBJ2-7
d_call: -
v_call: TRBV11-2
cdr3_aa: CASSAGDTGYYEQYF

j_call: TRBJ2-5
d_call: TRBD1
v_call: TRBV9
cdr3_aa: CASSLAGTAYQETQYF

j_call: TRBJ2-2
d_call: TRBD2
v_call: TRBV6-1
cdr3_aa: CASRELAGPGELFF

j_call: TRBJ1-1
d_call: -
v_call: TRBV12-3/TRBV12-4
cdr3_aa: CASSFARDAEAFF

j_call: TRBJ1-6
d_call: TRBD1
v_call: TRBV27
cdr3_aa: CASSDRGVSPLHF

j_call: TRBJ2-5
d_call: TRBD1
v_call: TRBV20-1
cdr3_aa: CSARRTGRETQYF

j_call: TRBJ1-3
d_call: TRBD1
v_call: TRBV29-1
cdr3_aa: CSVGQGAGNTIYF

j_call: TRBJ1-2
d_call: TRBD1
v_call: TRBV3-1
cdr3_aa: CASSQYRGASGYTF

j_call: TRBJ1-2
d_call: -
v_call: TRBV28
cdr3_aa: CASSLTGGYSGYTF

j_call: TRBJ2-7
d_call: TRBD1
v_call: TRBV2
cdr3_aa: CASSGTGGRYEQYF

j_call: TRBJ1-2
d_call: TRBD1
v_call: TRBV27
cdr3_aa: CASRTGFSGYTF

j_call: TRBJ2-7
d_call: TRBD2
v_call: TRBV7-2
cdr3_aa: CASSLGGGLSDEQYF

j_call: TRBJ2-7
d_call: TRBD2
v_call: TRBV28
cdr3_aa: CASSKGTSGRSPSYEQYF